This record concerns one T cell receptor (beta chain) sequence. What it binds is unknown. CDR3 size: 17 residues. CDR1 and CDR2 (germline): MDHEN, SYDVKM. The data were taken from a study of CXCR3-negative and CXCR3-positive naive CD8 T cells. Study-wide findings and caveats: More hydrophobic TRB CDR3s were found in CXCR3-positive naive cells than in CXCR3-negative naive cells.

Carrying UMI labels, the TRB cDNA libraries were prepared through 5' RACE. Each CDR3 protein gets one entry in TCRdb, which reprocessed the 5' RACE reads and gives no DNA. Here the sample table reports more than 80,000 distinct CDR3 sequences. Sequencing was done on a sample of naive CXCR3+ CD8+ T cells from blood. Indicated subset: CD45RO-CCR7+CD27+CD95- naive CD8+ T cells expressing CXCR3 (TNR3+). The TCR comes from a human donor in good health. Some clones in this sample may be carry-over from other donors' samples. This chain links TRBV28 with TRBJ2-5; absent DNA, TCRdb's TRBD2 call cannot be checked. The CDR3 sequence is CASSYSGLAGGQETQYF.